The sequence of this T cell receptor (beta chain) was determined in a study of blood T cell repertoires in COVID-19. Study information: T cells, B-cell-depleted T cells, or PBMCs supplied cDNA or gDNA.

There are 15 residues in the CDR3. The V and J ends lost 0 bases and 2 bases respectively, with 9 bases between them. Germline-derived CDR1 and CDR2 are SGHTS and YDEGEE. The method was immunoSEQ multiplex PCR; TCRdb's version includes in-frame clones alone and lacks a portion of them. The data show 80,000 or so clones, with about 80% seen just once and more than 10% held by the top ten. The rearrangement links TRBV5-8 to TRBJ1-5; no clear D. Sequencing used peripheral blood. The TCR originated in a man older than 75 with acute or convalescent COVID-19. The CDR3 DNA sequence: TGTGCCAGCAGCTTGGCCTTTGGCCGCAATCAGCCCCAGCATTTT. It specifies CASSLAFGRNQPQHF.